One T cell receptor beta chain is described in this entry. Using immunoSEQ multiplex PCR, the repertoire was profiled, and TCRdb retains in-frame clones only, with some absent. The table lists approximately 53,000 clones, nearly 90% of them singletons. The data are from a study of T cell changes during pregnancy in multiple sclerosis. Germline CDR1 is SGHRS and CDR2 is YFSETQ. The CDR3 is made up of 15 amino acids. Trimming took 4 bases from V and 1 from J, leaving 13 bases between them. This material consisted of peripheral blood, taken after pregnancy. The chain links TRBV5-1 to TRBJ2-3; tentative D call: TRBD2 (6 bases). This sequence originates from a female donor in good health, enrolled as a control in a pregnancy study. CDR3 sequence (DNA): TGCGCCAGCAGCCCGCTAGGCGGGGGCACAGATACGCAGTATTTT. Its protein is CASSPLGGGTDTQYF.